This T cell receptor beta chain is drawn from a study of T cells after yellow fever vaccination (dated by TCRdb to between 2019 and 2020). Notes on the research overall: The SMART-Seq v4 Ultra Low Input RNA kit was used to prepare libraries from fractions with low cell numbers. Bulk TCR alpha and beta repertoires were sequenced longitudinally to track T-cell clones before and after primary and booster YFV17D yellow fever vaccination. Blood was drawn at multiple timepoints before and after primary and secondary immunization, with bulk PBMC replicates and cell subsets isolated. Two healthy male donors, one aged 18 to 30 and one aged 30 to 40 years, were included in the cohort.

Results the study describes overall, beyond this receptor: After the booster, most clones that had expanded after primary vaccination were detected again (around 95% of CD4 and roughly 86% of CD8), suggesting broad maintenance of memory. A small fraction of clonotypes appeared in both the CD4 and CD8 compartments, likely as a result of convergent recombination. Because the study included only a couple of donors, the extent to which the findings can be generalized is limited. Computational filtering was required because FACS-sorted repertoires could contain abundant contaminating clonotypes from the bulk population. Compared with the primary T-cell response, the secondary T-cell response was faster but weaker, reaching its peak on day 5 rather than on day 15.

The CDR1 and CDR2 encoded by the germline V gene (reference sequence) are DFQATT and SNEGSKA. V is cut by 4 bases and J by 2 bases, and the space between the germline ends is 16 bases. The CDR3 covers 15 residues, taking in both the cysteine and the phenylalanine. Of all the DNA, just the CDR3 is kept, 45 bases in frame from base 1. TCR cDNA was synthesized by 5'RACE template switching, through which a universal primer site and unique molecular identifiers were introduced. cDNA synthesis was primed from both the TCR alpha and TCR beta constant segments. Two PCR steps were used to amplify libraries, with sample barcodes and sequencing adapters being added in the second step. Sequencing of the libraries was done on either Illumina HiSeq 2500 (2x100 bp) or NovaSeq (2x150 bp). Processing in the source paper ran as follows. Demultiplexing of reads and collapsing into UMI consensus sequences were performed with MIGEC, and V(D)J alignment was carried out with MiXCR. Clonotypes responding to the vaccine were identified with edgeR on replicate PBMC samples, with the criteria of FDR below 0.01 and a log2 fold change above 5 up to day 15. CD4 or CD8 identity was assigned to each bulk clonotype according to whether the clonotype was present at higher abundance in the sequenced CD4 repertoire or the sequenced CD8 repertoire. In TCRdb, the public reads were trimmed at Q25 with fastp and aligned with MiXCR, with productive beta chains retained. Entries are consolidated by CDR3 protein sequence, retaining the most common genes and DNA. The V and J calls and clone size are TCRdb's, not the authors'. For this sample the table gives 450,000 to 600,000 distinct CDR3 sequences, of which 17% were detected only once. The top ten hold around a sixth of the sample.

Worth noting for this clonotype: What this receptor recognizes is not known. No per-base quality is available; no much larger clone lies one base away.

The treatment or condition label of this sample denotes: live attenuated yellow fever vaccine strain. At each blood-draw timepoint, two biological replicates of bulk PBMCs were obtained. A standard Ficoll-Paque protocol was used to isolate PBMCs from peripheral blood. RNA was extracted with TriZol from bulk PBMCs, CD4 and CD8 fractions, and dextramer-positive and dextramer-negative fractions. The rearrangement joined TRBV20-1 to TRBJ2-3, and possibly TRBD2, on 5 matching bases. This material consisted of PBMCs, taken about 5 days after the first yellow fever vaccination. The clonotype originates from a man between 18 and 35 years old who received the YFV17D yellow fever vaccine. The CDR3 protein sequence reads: CSATRRSDDTDTQYF. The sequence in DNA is TGCAGTGCTACCCGACGTAGCGACGACACAGATACGCAGTATTTT.